The 2 T cell receptor beta chains given below trace back to one sample, sequenced in a study of cytomegalovirus exposure and HLA in healthy donors. Use of 60 Vbeta and 13 Jbeta primers characterized the PCR. Data came from immunoSEQ multiplex PCR; TCRdb stores just in-frame clones and leaves some out. The repertoire consists of roughly 110,000 clones, with just over 70% occurring once and the leading ten covering roughly 0.79%. The specimen was PBMCs. The receptor source for this set is a boy aged 5 to 17 in good health and CMV-seronegative.

The table lists this clone with a count of one. This chain uses TRBV10-3 with TRBJ2-7, with 14 bases matching TRBD2. Per the germline V gene, CDR1 is ENHRY and CDR2 is SYGVKD. V shed 8 bases, J shed 6 bases, and the junction held 3 bases outside the gene matches. CDR3 length: 13 amino acids. CDR3 in DNA: TGTGCCATCGTTGGACTAGCGGGAGGCGAGCAGTACTTC. This translates into CAIVGLAGGEQYF.

The V call is TRBV6-6, the J call TRBJ2-2; 7 positions match TRBD2. CDR3 length: 14 residues. V lost 7 bases to trimming and J lost 6 bases; unmatched junction nucleotides: 8. The germline gives CDR1 MNHNY, CDR2 SVGAGI (reference sequence). The CDR3 region is CASILTRGAGELFF. CDR3 nucleotide sequence: TGTGCCAGCATTCTAACCCGGGGGGCCGGGGAGCTGTTTTTT.